This T cell receptor (beta chain) was documented in a study of blood T cell repertoires in COVID-19. Across the whole study: PBMCs, B-cell-depleted T cells, or T cells provided the cDNA or gDNA that made up the material.

Per the authors' pipeline: Using reference gene primer amplification, nucleated cell counts were estimated. TCRdb's table, derived via immunoSEQ multiplex PCR, lists solely in-frame clones and lacks some. The DNA gave D and trimming, while V, J and clone size come from that table. The table shows about 72,000 clones, with approximately 84% occurring only once. V dropped 3 bases and J dropped 10 bases, with 13 bases sitting between them. The germline CDR1 and CDR2 sequences are MDHEN and SYDVKM. The CDR3 sequence is 13 residues long. Sequencing was carried out using peripheral blood. The V and J genes are TRBV28 and TRBJ2-1; the D gene is possibly TRBD2 (5 bases). The receptor was isolated from a man aged 70 or older with active or convalescent COVID-19. CDR3 region: CASSLEVLKEQFF. CDR3 DNA: TGTGCCAGCAGTTTGGAGGTGTTGAAGGAGCAGTTCTTC.